Given below is one T cell receptor (beta chain) in context. What it recognizes is unknown. The data were obtained in a study of OX40 agonist ivuxolimab in advanced cancers. The wider study: The dose of intravenous ivuxolimab that patients received every 2 weeks ranged from 0.01 to 10 mg/kg. Dose-escalation patients suffered from hepatocellular carcinoma, melanoma, renal cell or head and neck cancer. Three patients, one with hepatocellular carcinoma and two with cutaneous melanoma, achieved partial responses.

The study's findings and limits: Mean expanded clone counts were higher in CD8+ than CD4+ T cells.

Generated by immunoSEQ multiplex PCR, the TCRdb table keeps only in-frame clones and is missing some. The sample shows tens of thousands of clones, about 91% of them seen only once. The CDR3 consists of 14 residues. From germline, CDR1 is SGHVS and CDR2 FNYEAQ. The V gene end was trimmed by 5 bases and the J gene end by 8 bases; junction bases not matched to a gene: 8. The rearrangement uses TRBV7-6 and TRBJ2-5; 10 bases fit TRBD1. Source: CD4+ or CD8+ T cells sorted from blood, taken in a trial of the OX40 agonist ivuxolimab. The sequence came from an adult with an advanced solid tumor such as melanoma, head and neck, liver or kidney cancer. The CDR3 here is CASSGPGQGITQYF. CDR3 in DNA: TGTGCCAGCAGCGGGCCGGGACAGGGGATAACCCAGTACTTC.